The 13 T cell receptor beta chains given below trace back to one sample, sequenced in a study of shared clonotypes between healthy human individuals. Naive CD8 populations comprised CD45RO-negative cells positively selected for CCR7, excluding terminally differentiated effector memory CD45RA+ cells. Clones were sequenced by immunoSEQ multiplex PCR, and TCRdb holds only the in-frame ones, with some missing. The profile shows around 2,000,000 clones, about 92% of them singletons. Sequencing used naive CD8+ T cells from PBMCs. The receptors were sampled from a man between 18 and 29 years old in good health. Some clones in this sample may be carry-over from other donors' samples.

The rearrangement joins TRBV5-8 to TRBJ1-5, with D possibly matching TRBD1 (6 bases). Per the germline V gene, CDR1 is SGHTS and CDR2 is YDEGEE. Trimming cost V 2 bases and J 8 bases, with 14 bases left between them. The CDR3 totals 14 residues. CDR3 nucleotide sequence: TGTGCCAGCAGCTTTGTAGGGGGTCGTGAGCCCCAGCATTTT. Protein product: CASSFVGGREPQHF.

The genes are TRBV28 and TRBJ2-7, with TRBD1 matching 8 bases. Germline V CDR1 and CDR2: MDHEN, SYDVKM. With V trimmed by 7 bases and J by 0 bases, 11 bases remained unmatched. CDR3 length: 16 residues. CDR3 nucleotides: TGTGCCAGCAATCCATTGGACAGGGCCGTCTCCTACGAGCAGTACTTC. It specifies CASNPLDRAVSYEQYF.

J is TRBJ1-1 and V is TRBV19; no firm D call. The length of the CDR3 is 13 residues. Germline V gene lookup returns CDR1 LNHDA and CDR2 SQIVND (reference sequence). Trimming cost V 5 bases and J 2 bases, with 9 bases left between them. The CDR3 reads CASSRGSNTEAFF. CDR3 nucleotide sequence: TGTGCCAGTAGTCGAGGCAGCAACACTGAAGCTTTCTTT.

As regards this clone: A junction end diverges from the germline sequence, so it may reflect a read error. CDR3 in amino acids: CASSELGGAGYSEQFF. CDR3 coding DNA: TGTGCCAGCAGTGAATTGGGGGGAGCGGGGTACAGTGAGCAGTTCTTC. The V gene is TRBV6-4, the J gene TRBJ2-1; 7 bases agree with TRBD2. Germline lookup yields CDR1 MRHNA and CDR2 SNTAGT. CDR3 length: 16 amino acids.

This chain connects TRBV7-9 to TRBJ1-2, with 9 positions matching TRBD1. V gave up 5 bases and J gave up 4 bases; unmatched junction bases: 8. Germline assignment: CDR1 SEHNR and CDR2 FQNEAQ (reference sequence). CDR3 length: 15 amino acids. The CDR3 is CASSPTGGESYGYTF. The CDR3 nucleotides read TGTGCCAGCAGCCCGACAGGGGGGGAAAGCTATGGCTACACCTTC.

This clone was seen once. The chain is built from TRBV9 and TRBJ2-6; the D call may be TRBD1 or TRBD2 (6 bases each). Trimming stripped 4 bases from V and 0 bases from J, with 14 bases between. CDR3 length equals 17 residues. Germline V lookup: CDR1 SGDLS, CDR2 YYNGEE. CDR3 sequence reads: CASSPRGGYSGANVLTF. CDR3 in DNA: TGTGCCAGCAGCCCCCGAGGGGGGTACTCTGGGGCCAACGTCCTGACTTTC.

About this clone: The sample has other DNA sequences that encode this CDR3 too. The chain recombines TRBV6-1 with TRBJ1-2; the match to TRBD1 covers 7 bases. The length of the CDR3 is 16 residues. With V trimmed by 3 bases and J by 4 bases, 11 bases remained unmatched. Germline V gives CDR1 MNHNS, CDR2 SASEGT. This CDR3 reads CASSEARLWDSYGYTF. The CDR3 nucleotides read TGTGCCAGCAGTGAGGCAAGGTTGTGGGACAGCTATGGCTACACCTTC.

The chain employs TRBV4-1 and TRBJ2-7; D is perhaps TRBD1 (6 bases). The CDR3 length is 15 residues. Germline-derived CDR1 and CDR2 are MGHRA and YSYEKL. The V gene lost 6 bases and the J gene lost 4 bases, with 19 bases spanning the gap. DNA for the CDR3: TGCGCCAGCAGTTCTTTCCCAGGGGAATCTTACGAGCAGTACTTC. It codes for CASSSFPGESYEQYF.

V and J are TRBV28 and TRBJ2-3; possible D gene TRBD1, 5 bases. The V end was cut by 4 bases, the J end by 2 bases, with 13 bases between. CDR1 and CDR2 (germline): MDHEN, SYDVKM. This CDR3 comprises 15 residues. This CDR3 reads CASSSARQHTDTQYF. CDR3 bases: TGTGCCAGCAGTTCTGCCCGACAGCACACAGATACGCAGTATTTT.

The chain links TRBV27 to TRBJ2-3, with D possibly matching TRBD2 (5 bases). The germline V and J ends were trimmed by 2 bases and 6 bases, with 12 bases remaining between them. Looked up from germline, CDR1 is MNHEY and CDR2 is SMNVEV (reference sequence). The CDR3 has 14 amino acids. CDR3 loop: CASSLNGKGDTQYF. Written as DNA, the CDR3 is TGTGCCAGCAGTTTAAACGGGAAAGGTGATACGCAGTATTTT.

The chain joins TRBV19 to TRBJ1-2, with D hard to call. This CDR3 contains 15 residues. V lost 6 bases and J 1 base, leaving 15 bases between the germline ends. Germline V gives CDR1 LNHDA, CDR2 SQIVND (reference sequence). CDR3: CASRPPNVRNYGYTF. DNA for the CDR3: TGTGCCAGTAGACCCCCCAACGTACGTAACTATGGCTACACCTTC.

The V gene is TRBV6-5, the J gene TRBJ2-1; 10 bases align to TRBD2. The CDR3 runs 16 residues. Germline CDR1 and CDR2: MNHEY and SVGAGI. Trimming removed 1 base from V and 3 bases from J; junction bases left unmatched: 3. CDR3 sequence (DNA): TGTGCCAGCAGTTACTTCAGGACTAGCGGCTACAATGAGCAGTTCTTC. As protein: CASSYFRTSGYNEQFF.

The chain joins TRBV7-9 to TRBJ1-2; D unresolved. V gave up 0 bases and J gave up 8 bases, with 19 bases separating them. The CDR3 length is 16 residues. Germline CDR1 SEHNR, CDR2 FQNEAQ (reference sequence). CDR3 bases: TGTGCCAGCAGCTTAGCGGGAGACACCAACCCGCAAGGCTACACCTTC. This encodes CASSLAGDTNPQGYTF.